The 2 T cell receptor beta chains reported below all come from one sample, sequenced in a study of metastatic and nonmetastatic thyroid tumors. No patient had received any treatment before thyroid surgery. Through MiXCR, TCRdb re-clonotyped the PCR reads. In the table there are about 23,000 clones, 26% of which are singletons. Sequenced sample: blood. The receptors derive from a male donor with papillary thyroid cancer or a benign thyroid nodule (not recorded which). Some clones in this sample may be carry-over from other donors' samples.

The chain is built from TRBV2 and TRBJ2-5, with 13 bases that match TRBD2. The junction had 9 bases not matched to a gene; V was cut back by 6 bases and J by 8 bases. Germline loops: CDR1 SNHLY, CDR2 FYNNEI. This CDR3 region has 15 residues. As DNA, the CDR3 is TGTGCCAGCAGCTTTGGGACTAGCGGGATAGATACCCAGTACTTC. Amino acids: CASSFGTSGIDTQYF. Drawing the rest from reference TRBV2 and TRBJ2-5, the complete variable domain is EPEVTQTPSHQVTQMGQEVILRCVPISNHLYFYWYRQILGQKVEFLVSFYNNEISEKSEIFDDQFSVERPDGSNFTLKIRSTKLEDSAMYFCASSFGTSGIDTQYFGPGTRLLVL.

V and J are TRBV12-3 or TRBV12-4 and TRBJ2-1, with 11 bases matching TRBD2. The CDR3 has 14 residues. The V and J ends lost 6 bases and 5 bases, in that order; junction bases with no gene match: 3. For the CDR3, the DNA is TGTGCCAGCAGGCTAGCGGGAGGCGACAATGAGCAGTTCTTC. Translated: CASRLAGGDNEQFF.